This T cell receptor (beta chain) came from a study of T cells in Graves' hyperthyroidism and ophthalmopathy. General study points: From stable hyperthyroidism, ophthalmopathy was separated by a 13 V-J model.

RNA transcripts served as the template for amplifying TCR beta CDR3 regions. HTBI primers were used for first-round RT-PCR of the TCR CDR3. TCRdb reprocessed the multiplex PCR reads with MiXCR, giving one entry per CDR3 protein. Among about 640,000 distinct CDR3 sequences listed, around 20% were seen once. Pregnant or lactating patients were excluded, as were those with uncontrolled infection or other autoimmune disease. Trimming left V 3 bases short and J 0 bases short, with 14 bases between. CDR1 and CDR2 (germline): SEHNR, FQNEAQ (reference sequence). The CDR3 runs to 16 residues. On this clonotype: Its antigen remains unidentified.

The rearrangement joins TRBV7-9 to TRBJ1-2; D remains unclear. The sequence was collected from a man aged 30 to 39 with Graves' ophthalmopathy. Sequencing input: blood. For the CDR3, the DNA is TGTGCCAGCAGCTTTTCTAGTGGGGAAGCTAACTATGGCTACACCTTC. Translated, it gives CASSFSSGEANYGYTF.